The 29 T cell receptor beta chains given below trace back to one sample, sequenced in a study of technical replicates of blood from a handful of donors. Method: immunoSEQ multiplex PCR; TCRdb's copy keeps in-frame clones and lacks some. The table shows under 85,000 clones, with 86% occurring only once. Sequenced material: PBMCs. These receptors originate from a human donor in good health. Some clones in this sample may be carry-over from other donors' samples.

The V call is TRBV12-1, the J call TRBJ2-1; the D call in the table, TRBD2, was not verified against the DNA. TRBV12-1 counts as a pseudogene. This CDR3 has 19 residues. The CDR3 loop is CASSLMTSGEIQIGNEQFF. CDR3 coding DNA: TGTGCCAGCAGCCTGATGACTAGCGGGGAGATACAAATTGGGAATGAGCAGTTCTTC.

V gene TRBV5-6 combines with J gene TRBJ2-5, with D possibly being TRBD1 (5 bases). Trimming shortened V by 2 bases and J by 4 bases, and 12 bases separated the two germline ends. The CDR3 length is 14 residues. The germline gives CDR1 SGHDT, CDR2 YYEEEE. The CDR3 reads CASSFSGMRETQYF. CDR3 sequence (DNA): TGTGCCAGCAGCTTTTCAGGGATGAGAGAGACCCAGTACTTC. Variable domain in full (rest from reference TRBV5-6 and TRBJ2-5): DAGVTQSPTHLIKTRGQQVTLRCSPKSGHDTVSWYQQALGQGPQFIFQYYEEEERQRGNFPDRFSGHQFPNYSSELNVNALLLGDSALYLCASSFSGMRETQYFGPGTRLLVL.

This clone ranks as medium-sized (0.01 to 0.1%). The DNA of the CDR3 is TGCGCCAGCAGCCAAGGGACAGCTGGAAACACCATATATTTT. Protein sequence: CASSQGTAGNTIYF. This chain joins TRBV4-1 and TRBJ1-3, with TRBD1 as a possible D gene (6 bases). The V and J ends lost 1 base and 2 bases respectively, with 6 bases between them. There are 14 residues in the CDR3. Germline V gene sequence: CDR1 MGHRA, CDR2 YSYEKL.

The chain couples TRBV28 to TRBJ1-1; maybe TRBD1 (5 bases). The V end lost 5 bases, the J end lost 3 bases, and 16 bases lay between the germline ends. CDR1 is MDHEN and CDR2 is SYDVKM in the germline V gene. The CDR3 is made up of 15 amino acids. The CDR3 reads CASSVGKGRHTEAFF. The DNA for the CDR3 is TGTGCCAGCAGTGTCGGCAAGGGGCGTCACACTGAAGCTTTCTTT.

J is TRBJ2-1 and V is TRBV9; TRBD2 agrees at 11 bases. Trimming cost V 2 bases and J 8 bases; bases outside gene matches: 6. CDR1 is SGDLS and CDR2 is YYNGEE in the germline V gene. The CDR3 runs to 15 residues. This CDR3 is CASSVSGGAGYEQFF. The DNA of the CDR3 is TGTGCCAGCAGCGTTAGCGGGGGGGCCGGCTATGAGCAGTTCTTC.

This sequence joins TRBV2 and TRBJ1-5; 7 nucleotides match TRBD1. Trimming took 6 bases from V and 1 from J; bases not matched to a gene: 9. The CDR3 extends over 16 amino acids. The germline gives CDR1 SNHLY, CDR2 FYNNEI. CDR3 DNA: TGTGCCAGCAGAGCTAGATTACAGGGGAGCAATCAGCCCCAGCATTTT. It translates to CASRARLQGSNQPQHF.

This clone was observed a few times. The rearrangement links TRBV28 to TRBJ1-2; the match to TRBD1 covers 9 bases. This CDR3 is 15 amino acids long. Germline trimming cut 6 bases from V and 7 bases from J; bases unmatched to any gene: 12. Germline V gene data show CDR1 as MDHEN and CDR2 as SYDVKM. The CDR3: CASRVDTGGLGGYTF. The CDR3 coding sequence is TGTGCCAGCAGAGTAGATACAGGGGGCTTGGGTGGCTACACCTTC.

This chain connects TRBV7-6 to TRBJ2-6; 9 bases map to TRBD2. Germline V gene sequence: CDR1 SGHVS, CDR2 FNYEAQ. This CDR3 comprises 20 residues. J was trimmed by 0 bases and V by 1 base; bases with no gene match: 10. CDR3 sequence (DNA): TGTGCCAGCAGCTTAGTGAGGGGAACAGCGGGGGGCTCTGGGGCCAACGTCCTGACTTTC. It encodes CASSLVRGTAGGSGANVLTF.

In its sample, this clone was seen once. The chain has TRBV18 and TRBJ2-7, with a weak D call TRBD2 (6 bases). Germline lookup yields CDR1 KGHSH and CDR2 LQKENI. Trimming removed 1 base at V and 3 bases at J, with 13 bases between. The CDR3 is 15 residues long. CDR3 in amino acids: CASSPQMDGSYEQYF. The CDR3 DNA is TGTGCCAGCTCACCACAAATGGACGGGAGCTACGAGCAGTACTTC.

This clone was recorded only once. The CDR3 nucleotides are TGTGCCAGCAGCTTGGAGGGGACGGGAGAGCAGTACTTC. It codes for CASSLEGTGEQYF. The gene calls are TRBV11-2 and TRBJ2-7; tentative D call: TRBD2 (6 bases). The CDR3 sequence is 13 residues long. Per germline, CDR1 SGHAT and CDR2 FQNNGV. The germline V and J ends were trimmed by 3 bases and 7 bases, with 13 bases remaining between them.

J is TRBJ2-3 and V is TRBV7-2, with D possibly TRBD2 on 6 matching bases. Germline values: CDR1 SGHTA, CDR2 FQGNSA. The germline V and J ends were trimmed by 5 bases and 6 bases, with 12 bases remaining between them. The CDR3 is 13 amino acids. This CDR3 reads CASSNERGDTQYF. In nucleotides, the CDR3 is TGTGCCAGCAGCAACGAACGGGGGGATACGCAGTATTTT.

The chain recombines TRBV7-8 with TRBJ1-2, with a weak D call TRBD1 (5 bases). Trimming shortened V by 5 bases and J by 1 base, and 14 bases separated the two germline ends. The V gene's germline CDR1 is SGHVS and CDR2 FQNEAQ. This CDR3 has 15 amino acids. CDR3 DNA: TGTGCCAGCAGCGGGGGGTTTGACCTTAACTATGGCTACACCTTC. Its translation: CASSGGFDLNYGYTF.

The chain joins TRBV25-1 to TRBJ2-3, with 8 bases identical to TRBD2. Per germline, CDR1 MGHDK and CDR2 SYGVNS. V dropped 1 base and J dropped 6; count of bases not matched to a gene: 9. The CDR3 totals 16 residues. The CDR3 nucleotides are TGTGCCAGCAGTGAATCAATCGCGGGAGGAATGGATACGCAGTATTTT. Translated, it gives CASSESIAGGMDTQYF.

In its sample, this clone was seen a few times. The same CDR3 is also encoded by other DNA sequences in this sample. The rearrangement joins TRBV7-2 to TRBJ1-4, with D tentatively TRBD1 (6 bases). The germline CDR1 and CDR2 sequences are SGHTA and FQGNSA. Trimming shortened V by 1 base and J by 5 bases, and 8 bases separated the two germline ends. CDR3 size: 14 residues. The CDR3 reads CASSLGQGNEKLFF. DNA of the CDR3: TGTGCCAGCAGCTTAGGGCAGGGGAATGAAAAACTGTTTTTT.

This chain links TRBV9 with TRBJ2-5, with D perhaps TRBD2 (7 bases). Germline values: CDR1 SGDLS, CDR2 YYNGEE. V was pared by 0 bases and J by 1 base, with 16 bases between. The CDR3 runs to 17 residues. CDR3 sequence (DNA): TGTGCCAGCAGCGTAGCTGGTAGGGGAGGGGGCCAAGAGACCCAGTACTTC. This codes for CASSVAGRGGGQETQYF.

The chain combines TRBV7-9 with TRBJ2-7; D is unresolved. Trimming took 1 base from V and 6 from J, leaving 16 bases between them. The germline gives CDR1 SEHNR, CDR2 FQNEAQ (reference sequence). CDR3 length equals 15 residues. In DNA, the CDR3 is TGTGCCAGCAGCTTAGACCTACAAAACCTAGGCGAGCAGTACTTC. This encodes CASSLDLQNLGEQYF.

This clone appeared once. The rearrangement uses TRBV6-1 and TRBJ1-4, with TRBD1 identical over 8 bases. J gave up 7 bases and V 8 bases, and 9 bases lay outside the gene matches. This CDR3 has 14 residues. CDR1 is MNHNS, CDR2 SASEGT, per germline. The CDR3 loop reads CASHPGTGVEKLFF. The CDR3 nucleotides are TGTGCCAGCCACCCCGGGACAGGCGTTGAAAAACTGTTTTTT.

V usage is TRBV4-1 and J usage is TRBJ2-2; 12 bases map to TRBD2. There are 18 residues in the CDR3. CDR1 is MGHRA, CDR2 YSYEKL, per germline. The V and J ends lost 3 bases and 3 bases, in that order; junction bases with no gene match: 8. CDR3: CASSQKTSGSIDTGELFF. CDR3 DNA sequence: TGCGCCAGCAGCCAGAAGACTAGCGGGAGCATCGACACCGGGGAGCTGTTTTTT.

The J gene is TRBJ2-3, the V gene TRBV6-5, with D possibly being TRBD2 (6 bases). CDR1 MNHEY and CDR2 SVGAGI come from the germline V gene. The CDR3 length is 16 residues. V was cut by 4 bases and J by 8 bases, with 22 bases left in between. The CDR3 loop reads CASSLLAPVPQSTQYF. CDR3 DNA: TGTGCCAGCAGTTTACTAGCACCTGTACCGCAGAGTACGCAGTATTTT.

V and J are TRBV5-4 and TRBJ2-3; 14 nucleotides align to TRBD2. The CDR3 length is 18 residues. CDR1 SGHNT and CDR2 YYREEE come from the germline V gene (reference sequence). V lost 3 bases, J lost 3 bases, and 9 bases stayed unmatched. Written as DNA, the CDR3 is TGTGCCAGCAGCTCACGGACTAGCGGGGGGCCCGGAACAGATACGCAGTATTTT. It translates to CASSSRTSGGPGTDTQYF.

The V call is TRBV7-6, the J call TRBJ2-3; 7 nucleotides match TRBD1. The V gene end was trimmed by 5 bases and the J gene end by 2 bases; junction bases not matched to a gene: 7. The CDR3 extends over 15 amino acids. Germline values: CDR1 SGHVS, CDR2 FNYEAQ. CDR3 DNA: TGTGCCAGCAGCCTCCGGGACAGCGACACAGATACGCAGTATTTT. It encodes CASSLRDSDTDTQYF.

The chain couples TRBV5-5 to TRBJ2-1; 11 bases agree with TRBD2. V trimming: 2 bases; J trimming: 8 bases; junction bases outside the gene matches: 12. The CDR3 loop spans 17 amino acids. Germline CDR1 reads SGHKS; CDR2 reads YYEKEE (reference sequence). CDR3 coding DNA: TGTGCCAGCAGCTTATATACGACTAGCGGGACAGTAGATGAGCAGTTCTTC. Residues: CASSLYTTSGTVDEQFF.

The chain combines TRBV6-1 with TRBJ1-5, with TRBD1 matching over 9 bases. The CDR3 runs 15 residues. CDR1 and CDR2 from the germline V gene are MNHNS and SASEGT. The ends lost 7 bases at V and 6 bases at J; junction bases unmatched: 10. Here the CDR3 reads CASIREQGAGQPQHF. The DNA for the CDR3 is TGTGCCAGCATCCGCGAACAGGGGGCCGGTCAGCCCCAGCATTTT.

The DNA for the CDR3 is TGTGCCAGCAGCTTGAAAGGGGGTGTGAACACTGAAGCTTTCTTT. Amino acids: CASSLKGGVNTEAFF. The chain employs TRBV5-6 and TRBJ1-1; possibly TRBD1 for D (6 bases). This CDR3 comprises 15 residues. V was clipped by 1 base and J by 0 bases, with 10 bases between them. CDR1 and CDR2 (germline): SGHDT, YYEEEE. Using reference TRBV5-6 and TRBJ1-1 for the parts outside the CDR3, the full variable domain is DAGVTQSPTHLIKTRGQQVTLRCSPKSGHDTVSWYQQALGQGPQFIFQYYEEEERQRGNFPDRFSGHQFPNYSSELNVNALLLGDSALYLCASSLKGGVNTEAFFGQGTRLTVV.

This clone turned up a few times. V usage is TRBV4-2 and J usage is TRBJ1-5, with a possible D match to TRBD1 (6 bases). This CDR3 spans 17 amino acids. Trimming shortened V by 0 bases and J by 2 bases, and 14 bases separated the two germline ends. Germline V lookup: CDR1 LGHNA, CDR2 YNFKEQ. CDR3 nucleotides: TGTGCCAGCAGCCAAGATCTTAGGGGGACGGGCAATCAGCCCCAGCATTTT. Translated, it gives CASSQDLRGTGNQPQHF.

The rearrangement uses TRBV2 and TRBJ2-2; the D is unclear. The CDR3 contains 13 residues. CDR1 is SNHLY and CDR2 is FYNNEI in the germline V gene. V gave up 2 bases and J gave up 6 bases, with 7 bases separating them. Written as DNA, the CDR3 is TGTGCCAGCAGTGAATGGGCCCCCGGGGAGCTGTTTTTT. This gives the protein CASSEWAPGELFF.

The V call is TRBV5-1, the J call TRBJ2-3; 12 bases line up with TRBD2. The V gene end was trimmed by 4 bases and the J gene end by 0 bases; junction bases not matched to a gene: 12. The CDR3 sequence is 19 residues long. In germline, CDR1 is SGHRS, CDR2 YFSETQ. The CDR3: CASSAGVLAGGSSTDTQYF. CDR3 in DNA: TGCGCCAGCAGCGCCGGCGTACTAGCGGGGGGTTCTAGCACAGATACGCAGTATTTT. The whole variable domain, filled in from reference TRBV5-1 and TRBJ2-3, reads KAGVTQTPRYLIKTRGQQVTLSCSPISGHRSVSWYQQTPGQGLQFLFEYFSETQRNKGNFPGRFSGRQFSNSRSEMNVSTLELGDSALYLCASSAGVLAGGSSTDTQYFGPGTRLTVL.

This chain links TRBV6-1 with TRBJ1-6, with 7 bases lining up with TRBD1. The CDR3 runs 14 residues. Germline-derived CDR1 and CDR2 are MNHNS and SASEGT. J was trimmed by 6 bases and V by 4 bases; bases with no gene match: 3. CDR3 nucleotides: TGTGCCAGCAGTGGACAGGGCTCTAATTCACCCCTCCACTTT. Translation gives CASSGQGSNSPLHF.

V usage is TRBV5-1 and J usage is TRBJ1-1; D unresolved. The CDR3 sequence is 15 residues long. From germline, CDR1 is SGHRS and CDR2 YFSETQ. V lost 2 bases and J 1 base, leaving 12 bases between the germline ends. The CDR3 here is CASSFLGSENTEAFF. CDR3 bases: TGCGCCAGCAGCTTCCTCGGGTCCGAGAACACTGAAGCTTTCTTT.